Below, 7 T cell receptor beta chains from the same sample are listed, as sequenced in a study of beta chain features in type 1 diabetes. Study conclusions and caveats: Moderately but significantly shorter TCRB CDR3s were found in Type 1 diabetes patients in all four CD4+ subsets.

Of the isolated RNA, all was reverse transcribed, and so the sequenced material was expressed TCRB transcripts. Libraries were prepared by immunoSEQ multiplex PCR; TCRdb keeps only in-frame clonotypes and omits some of them. The table shows tens of thousands of clones, with around 40% occurring only once. No cognate antigen is known for these TCRs. What was sequenced was Tregs from blood. These receptor sequences come from a man aged 30 to 39 with type 1 diabetes.

The chain carries TRBV6-1 and TRBJ2-3; 11 bases align to TRBD2. V trimming: 6 bases; J trimming: 6 bases; junction bases outside the gene matches: 8. The germline CDR1 and CDR2 sequences are MNHNS and SASEGT. This CDR3 has 15 residues. The CDR3 DNA reads TGTGCCAGCAGGGCAACTAGCGGGGGTGGGGATACGCAGTATTTT. It encodes CASRATSGGGDTQYF.

Details on this clone: The junction departs from germline at one end; a sequencing error may be responsible. This chain connects TRBV2 to TRBJ1-5; the match to TRBD1 covers 8 bases. This CDR3 contains 13 residues. The germline gives CDR1 SNHLY, CDR2 FYNNEI. CDR3 amino acids: CASREDRGQPQHF. The CDR3 coding sequence is TGTGCCAGCAGGGAAGACAGGGGCCAGCCCCAGCATTTT.

This clone showed up just a few times. The V gene is TRBV28, the J gene TRBJ1-5; perhaps TRBD1 as D (5 bases). Germline V CDR1 and CDR2: MDHEN, SYDVKM. This CDR3 comprises 14 residues. V lost 2 bases and J lost 5, with 10 bases in between. CDR3 region: CASSLISGDQPQHF. The CDR3 DNA reads as TGTGCCAGCAGTTTAATCTCGGGGGATCAGCCCCAGCATTTT.

This chain joins TRBV18 and TRBJ2-5; D not resolved. CDR3 size: 12 residues. Germline V gene data show CDR1 as KGHSH and CDR2 as LQKENI. V dropped 3 bases and J dropped 2 bases, with 4 bases sitting between them. The CDR3, as DNA: TGTGCCAGCTCACCCGTACAAGAGACCCAGTACTTC. It specifies CASSPVQETQYF.

V usage is TRBV27 and J usage is TRBJ1-2; 7 nucleotides align to TRBD1. This CDR3 is built from 14 residues. Looked up from germline, CDR1 is MNHEY and CDR2 is SMNVEV (reference sequence). Unmatched junction bases numbered 7, after V lost 5 bases and J lost 4 bases. The CDR3 is CASSPHEGAYGYTF. CDR3 nucleotide sequence: TGTGCCAGCAGTCCGCATGAGGGGGCCTATGGCTACACCTTC.

The rearrangement uses TRBV28 and TRBJ1-5; 7 bases match TRBD1. There are 14 residues in the CDR3. Germline trimming cut 7 bases from V and 3 bases from J; bases unmatched to any gene: 6. CDR1 is MDHEN and CDR2 is SYDVKM in the germline V gene. DNA for the CDR3: TGTGCCAGCACCGGACAGGACCTCAATCAGCCCCAGCATTTT. Encoded protein: CASTGQDLNQPQHF.

The table lists this clone with a few counts. The chain joins TRBV28 to TRBJ1-5; 8 positions agree with TRBD1. The CDR3 has 16 amino acids. J lost 4 bases, V lost 6 bases, and 11 bases had no gene match. CDR1 and CDR2 from the germline V gene are MDHEN and SYDVKM. CDR3 loop: CASRRTGTIRNQPQHF. The DNA of the CDR3 is TGTGCCAGCAGAAGGACAGGGACGATAAGAAATCAGCCCCAGCATTTT.